These 10 T cell receptor beta chains were all obtained from the same sample, sequenced in a study of CD4 T cells in relation to SARS-CoV-2 and coronaviruses. Their antigen targets remain unknown. Before the COVID-19 pandemic, during about 2010-2018, CD4+ T cells were taken from unexposed donors. CD4+ T cells were isolated from the cells after more than 8 days of culture. Libraries were prepared by immunoSEQ multiplex PCR; TCRdb keeps only in-frame clonotypes and omits some of them. The sample holds roughly 18,000 clones; about 76% are singletons and the top ten take about 32%. The sequenced material came from CD4+ T cells from PBMCs, cultured in vitro. These receptors were obtained from a human donor in good health.

The chain is built from TRBV2 and TRBJ2-1; 13 nucleotides match TRBD2. Germline loops: CDR1 SNHLY, CDR2 FYNNEI. The CDR3 length is 17 residues. With 4 bases clipped from V and 3 bases from J, the junction kept 6 bases outside the gene matches. The DNA of the CDR3 is TGTGCCAGCAGTGGGGGGACTAGCGGGATCAACTACAATGAGCAGTTCTTC. It codes for CASSGGTSGINYNEQFF.

CDR3 sequence: CAISVGGEETQYF. The CDR3 bases are TGTGCCATCAGTGTTGGGGGAGAGGAGACCCAGTACTTC. The V and J genes are TRBV10-3 and TRBJ2-5; D tentatively fits TRBD1 or TRBD2 (5 bases each). Deletions cut 4 bases from V and 5 bases from J, with 11 bases between. The CDR3 is 13 amino acids. Germline loops: CDR1 ENHRY, CDR2 SYGVKD.

This sequence joins TRBV7-2 and TRBJ2-1, with D possibly TRBD1 on 6 matching bases. Germline-derived CDR1 and CDR2 are SGHTA and FQGNSA. V shed 5 bases and J shed 0 bases, with 11 bases lying between them. The CDR3 sequence is 15 residues long. For the CDR3, the DNA is TGTGCCAGCAGCCTGGGGGCGGTCTCCTACAATGAGCAGTTCTTC. Translation: CASSLGAVSYNEQFF.

This clone was counted only a few times. The J gene is TRBJ1-6, the V gene TRBV14; D ambiguous. V lost 1 base and J 9 bases, leaving 16 bases between the germline ends. The CDR3 extends over 16 amino acids. Looked up from germline, CDR1 is SGHDN and CDR2 is FVKESK. In nucleotides, the CDR3 is TGTGCCAGCAGCCAAGGGAATTCCATCGGGAGTTCACCCCTCCACTTT. This codes for CASSQGNSIGSSPLHF.

In DNA form, the CDR3 reads TGTGCCAGCAGCAAATGTGGGGGGAGGTACAATGAGCAGTTCTTC. Translated, it gives CASSKCGGRYNEQFF. V is TRBV21-1 and J is TRBJ2-1; the table's D call TRBD2 went unverified against the DNA. TRBV21-1 corresponds to a pseudogene. The CDR3 consists of 15 residues.

The rearrangement uses TRBV2 and TRBJ2-3, with D perhaps matching TRBD2 (5 bases). Germline values: CDR1 SNHLY, CDR2 FYNNEI. V lost 6 bases and J lost 5, with 6 bases in between. This CDR3 has 11 residues. Here the CDR3 reads CASRGRDTQYF. In nucleotides, the CDR3 is TGTGCCAGCAGGGGGAGAGATACGCAGTATTTT. Full variable domain (outside the CDR3, taken from reference TRBV2 and TRBJ2-3): EPEVTQTPSHQVTQMGQEVILRCVPISNHLYFYWYRQILGQKVEFLVSFYNNEISEKSEIFDDQFSVERPDGSNFTLKIRSTKLEDSAMYFCASRGRDTQYFGPGTRLTVL.

This chain links TRBV27 with TRBJ1-1; 7 bases align to TRBD1. Germline V gene sequence: CDR1 MNHEY, CDR2 SMNVEV (reference sequence). The V gene end was trimmed by 6 bases and the J gene end by 2 bases; junction bases not matched to a gene: 6. The CDR3 loop spans 14 amino acids. CDR3 sequence (DNA): TGTGCCAGCAGGGACAGGCCGAGCAACACTGAAGCTTTCTTT. Protein product: CASRDRPSNTEAFF.

This clone was picked up one time. The chain carries TRBV5-1 and TRBJ2-5; 9 bases are shared with TRBD1. Losses at the gene ends were 3 bases for V and 5 bases for J; bases not matched to a gene: 5. Germline lookup yields CDR1 SGHRS and CDR2 YFSETQ. The CDR3 has 14 residues. The CDR3 coding sequence is TGCGCCAGCAGCTCATGGACAGGGGAGGAGACCCAGTACTTC. Translated, it gives CASSSWTGEETQYF.

J is TRBJ1-2 and V is TRBV9; the D gene is possibly TRBD1 (6 bases). CDR1 SGDLS and CDR2 YYNGEE come from the germline V gene. CDR3 size: 14 residues. V lost 0 bases, J lost 4 bases, and 10 bases lay in between. This chain's CDR3 is CASSVGQGSYGYTF. The CDR3 region has the DNA TGTGCCAGCAGCGTAGGGCAGGGGAGCTATGGCTACACCTTC.

The chain has TRBV14 and TRBJ1-4, with TRBD1 matching over 7 bases. CDR1 and CDR2 (germline): SGHDN, FVKESK. This CDR3 has 15 amino acids. V was pared by 2 bases and J by 7 bases, with 7 bases of the junction left unmatched. DNA of the CDR3: TGTGCCAGCAGCCAACCGGGACAGAGTCTTGAAAAACTGTTTTTT. It is translated as CASSQPGQSLEKLFF.